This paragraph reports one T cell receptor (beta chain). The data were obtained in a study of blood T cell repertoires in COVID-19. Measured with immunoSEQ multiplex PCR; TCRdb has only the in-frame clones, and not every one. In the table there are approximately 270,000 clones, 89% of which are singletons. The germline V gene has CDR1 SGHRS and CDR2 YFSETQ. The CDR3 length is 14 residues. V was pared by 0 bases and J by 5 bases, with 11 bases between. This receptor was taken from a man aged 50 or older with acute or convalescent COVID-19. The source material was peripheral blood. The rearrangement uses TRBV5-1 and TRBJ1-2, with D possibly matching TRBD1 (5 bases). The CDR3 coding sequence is TGCGCCAGCAGCTTGGGGCTGACAGATTATGGCTACACCTTC. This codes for CASSLGLTDYGYTF.